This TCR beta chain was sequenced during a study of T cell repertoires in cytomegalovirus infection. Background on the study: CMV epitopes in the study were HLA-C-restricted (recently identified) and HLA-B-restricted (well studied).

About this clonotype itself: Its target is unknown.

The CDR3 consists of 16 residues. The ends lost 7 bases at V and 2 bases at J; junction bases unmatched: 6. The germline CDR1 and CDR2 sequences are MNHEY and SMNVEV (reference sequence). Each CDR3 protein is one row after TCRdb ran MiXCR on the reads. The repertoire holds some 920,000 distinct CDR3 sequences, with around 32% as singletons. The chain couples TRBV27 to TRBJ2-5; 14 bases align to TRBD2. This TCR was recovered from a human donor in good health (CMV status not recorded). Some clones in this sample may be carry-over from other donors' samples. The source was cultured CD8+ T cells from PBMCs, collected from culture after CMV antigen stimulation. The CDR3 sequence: CASNPRTSGGQETQYF. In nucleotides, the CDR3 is TGTGCCAGCAACCCTCGGACTAGCGGGGGGCAAGAGACCCAGTACTTC.